Listed below are T cell receptor beta chains from one sample, sequenced in a study of T-cell memory formation after mild COVID-19. Via MiXCR, TCRdb re-called the 5' RACE reads, giving one row per CDR3 protein. This table holds approximately 110,000 distinct CDR3 sequences, approximately 21% found once. Input material: PBMCs or a T cell subset sorted from them (not recorded which). These receptors were collected from a man aged 18-30 years who had mild COVID-19 (a few samples of this study predate the infection). Cell type and time point are not known. Both conserved end residues are part of each CDR3. A D gene is named only where the DNA matches it firmly. The listing skips clone size in some rows; elsewhere it reads once, few, many or a size class.

>TRBV14|TRBJ2-2|TRBD2|.
TGTGCCAGCAGCCAAGAAGTTCTAGCGGTATGGACCGGGGAGCTGTTTTTT
CASSQEVLAVWTGELFF
>TRBV6-5|TRBJ2-1|TRBD2|few
TGTGCCAGCAGGGCTAGCGGGGGGCGCTCCTACAATGAGCAGTTCTTC
CASRASGGRSYNEQFF
>TRBV6-4|TRBJ2-2|.|few
TGTGCCAGCAGTGACAACGCAGCGAACACCGGGGAGCTGTTTTTT
CASSDNAANTGELFF
>TRBV4-1|TRBJ1-4|TRBD1|.
TGCGCCAGCAGCAAGCTCGACAGGGGCGGGACTGGAAAACTGTTTTTT
CASSKLDRGGTGKLFF
>TRBV20-1|TRBJ2-7|.|.
TGCAGTGCTAGATTGGGACATTCATACGAGCAGTACTTC
CSARLGHSYEQYF
>TRBV4-1|TRBJ1-1|.|.
TGCGCCAGCAGCCAAGCGGCAGGGACGGGCACTGAAGCTTTCTTT
CASSQAAGTGTEAFF
>TRBV9|TRBJ2-3|TRBD2|.
TGTGCCAGCAGCGTTAGCGGGCTCACAGATACGCAGTATTTT
CASSVSGLTDTQYF
>TRBV27|TRBJ1-5|.|.
TGTGCCAGCAGGGACCCGTATAGCAATCAGCCCCAGCATTTT
CASRDPYSNQPQHF
>TRBV10-3|TRBJ2-6|.|.
TGTGCCATCGCGGATAGAGGGGGTCGAAGCCCTGGGGCCAACGTCCTGACTTTC
CAIADRGGRSPGANVLTF
>TRBV4-2|TRBJ2-5|TRBD2|few
TGTGCCAGCAGCGCGCGGGGGTCTCAGGAGACCCAGTACTTC
CASSARGSQETQYF
>TRBV6-2/TRBV6-3|TRBJ1-1|.|.
TGTGCCAGCAGTTACTCGAGCAAGCGGGGAGGGACTGAAGCTTTCTTT
CASSYSSKRGGTEAFF
>TRBV12-3/TRBV12-4|TRBJ1-5|.|few
TGTGCCAGCAGGTTGAACAGCTTGAGCAATCAGCCCCAGCATTTT
CASRLNSLSNQPQHF
>TRBV7-8|TRBJ1-1|.|.
TGTGCCAGCAGCTTAACGGAGGGCACTGAAGCTTTCTTT
CASSLTEGTEAFF
>TRBV27|TRBJ2-1|.|few
TGTGCCAGCAGAGTTTCTACAGGCCTGCGTGAGCAGTTCTTC
CASRVSTGLREQFF
>TRBV29-1|TRBJ1-2|TRBD1|few
TGCAGCGTGACAGGGGGAAGGACGACGGGAACCTTCAATGGCTACACCTTC
CSVTGGRTTGTFNGYTF
>TRBV11-1|TRBJ2-1|TRBD1|many
TGTGCCAGCAGCTTAGCTAAGTACAGGGGGATACTTGGATATGGCAATGAGCAGTTCTTC
CASSLAKYRGILGYGNEQFF
>TRBV4-1|TRBJ1-4|.|few
TGCGCCAGCAGCCAAGTTTCCCATGAAAAACTGTTTTTT
CASSQVSHEKLFF
>TRBV19|TRBJ1-2|.|few
TGTGCCAGTAGTCCAGCCTGGGACTATGGCTACACCTTC
CASSPAWDYGYTF
>TRBV11-2|TRBJ1-1|TRBD1|.
TGTGCCAGCAGCGGACAGGACAGGGGCACTGAAGCTTTCTTT
CASSGQDRGTEAFF
>TRBV5-1|TRBJ2-5|.|few
TGCGCCAGCAGCTTGGAGGGGGGAATCCAAGAGACCCAGTACTTC
CASSLEGGIQETQYF
>TRBV4-3|TRBJ1-5|.|.
TGCGCCAGCAGCCAAGACGATAGCAATCAGCCCCAGCATTTT
CASSQDDSNQPQHF
>TRBV20-1|TRBJ1-1|.|.
TGCAGTGCTTACCCTTCCGGACAGATTATGAACACTGAAGCTTTCTTT
CSAYPSGQIMNTEAFF
>TRBV7-3|TRBJ1-6|TRBD1|.
TGTGCCAGCAGCTTTCAGGCAGGGGGTGTTTCACCCCTCCACTTT
CASSFQAGGVSPLHF
>TRBV5-1|TRBJ2-7|TRBD1|.
TGCGCCAGCAGCAGGGACAGTACCTCCTACGAGCAGTACTTC
CASSRDSTSYEQYF
>TRBV29-1|TRBJ1-1|TRBD1|few
TGCAGCGCCGTACAGGGGATCGGGACTGAAGCTTTCTTT
CSAVQGIGTEAFF
>TRBV7-8|TRBJ2-1|TRBD2|few
TGTGCCAGCAGCTTAGGGGAGGCTAGCGGGGTCTACAATGAGCAGTTCTTC
CASSLGEASGVYNEQFF
>TRBV27|TRBJ2-7|.|few
TGTGCCAGCAGTTTATCGGTGGGGCTTTACGAGCAGTACTTC
CASSLSVGLYEQYF
>TRBV11-2|TRBJ2-2|.|many
TGTGCCAGCAGCCCTCCCGGGGAGCTGTTTTTT
CASSPPGELFF
>TRBV4-1|TRBJ1-2|.|.
TGCGCCAGCAGCCAAGATGGAGCGCGGGGCTATGGCTACACCTTC
CASSQDGARGYGYTF
>TRBV9|TRBJ2-3|TRBD2|many
TGTGCCAGCAGCGTAGGATGGCGGGGGGCCACAGATACGCAGTATTTT
CASSVGWRGATDTQYF
>TRBV2|TRBJ2-7|TRBD2|.
TGTGCCAGCAGTGAAGACCCAGCGGGGGGGCGCGAGCAGTACTTC
CASSEDPAGGREQYF
>TRBV7-6|TRBJ1-5|.|few
TGTGCCAGCAGCCCGGGCACCAAAGGTCAGCCCCAGCATTTT
CASSPGTKGQPQHF
>TRBV6-6|TRBJ2-5|TRBD2|few
TGTGCCAGCAGTTACTGGGCGGGAGAAGAGACCCAGTACTTC
CASSYWAGEETQYF
>TRBV13|TRBJ2-3|.|.
TGTGCCAGCAGCCCCCCCGTCCTAGATACGCAGTATTTT
CASSPPVLDTQYF
>TRBV5-1|TRBJ2-1|TRBD1|few
TGCGCCAGCAGCTTGGGGGACAGGGGTGACTCCTACAATGAGCAGTTCTTC
CASSLGDRGDSYNEQFF
>TRBV7-9|TRBJ2-1|.|.
TGTGCCAGCCTTCCCCCTCCTCCGGGGGTAAACAATGAGCAGTTCTTC
CASLPPPPGVNNEQFF
>TRBV20-1|TRBJ2-3|TRBD2|many
TGCAGTGCTCTGACTGGGCGCGGGGGGGCCGATACGCAGTATTTT
CSALTGRGGADTQYF